Described below is a single TCR beta chain sequence and its context. The CDR3 has 14 residues. The V end lost 3 bases, the J end lost 9 bases, and 15 bases lay between the germline ends. Germline CDR1 reads KGHSH; CDR2 reads LQKENI. This entry is derived from a study of OX40 agonist ivuxolimab in advanced cancers. Assay: immunoSEQ multiplex PCR; the TCRdb copy retains only in-frame clones and omits some. The sample records approximately 79,000 clones, 86% being singletons. This chain connects TRBV18 to TRBJ2-1; D might be TRBD1 or TRBD2, each matching 5 bases. Sequenced here: CD4+ or CD8+ T cells sorted from blood, sampled in a trial of the OX40 agonist ivuxolimab. This sequence was found in an adult with an advanced solid tumor such as melanoma, head and neck, liver or kidney cancer. CDR3 DNA sequence: TGTGCCAGCTCACCGAAAACGGGAAGGGGTGAGCAGTTCTTC. Residues: CASSPKTGRGEQFF.